The rows below give T cell receptor beta chains drawn from one sample of a study of T-cell reconstitution after alpha-beta-depleted transplantation in children. MiXCR, run by TCRdb on the PCR reads, gives a single entry per CDR3 protein. The repertoire holds approximately 230,000 distinct CDR3 sequences, 20% to 30% seen once, with 4% to 5.5% in the top ten. The source was PBMCs, mostly from graft donor cells, collected 360 days after TCRalphabeta/CD19-depleted stem cell transplant. These TCRs come from a female patient aged 2-9 years who had a stem cell transplant for congenital amegakaryocytic thrombocytopenia, so the T cells may come from the graft donor. Each CDR3 is given with its conserved first and last residue.

v_call cdr3_aa
TRBV9 CASSVSLRTNTGELFF
TRBV18 CASSPGTFYEQYF
TRBV20-1 CSARPGLQSYEQYF
TRBV3-1 CASSTGTHGELFF
TRBV18 CASSPTDDRDNEQFF
TRBV5-6 CASSTGTINHEQFF
TRBV3-1 CASSQRVNPGRYTDTQYF
TRBV2 CATRTSGGAQNTGELFF
TRBV5-6 CASSLGGGGDYEQYF
TRBV12-3/TRBV12-4 CATRPRLASTDTQYF
TRBV7-9 CASSSGGQNTEAFF
TRBV19 CASSILGLAGSRSYNEQFF
TRBV12-3/TRBV12-4 CASSAWGAAEAFF
TRBV28 CASSLNRVSGYTF
TRBV10-3 CAISSFRTSGFGSTDTQYF
TRBV10-3 CAASTIRVEQYF
TRBV7-9 CASSATSGRATDTQYF
TRBV5-6 CASSSSGEYNEQFF
TRBV25-1 CASSAMGSGGTSYNEQFF
TRBV7-2 CASSLDGRREQFF